One sample yielded the 29 T cell receptor beta chains listed below, sequenced in a study of radiotherapy plus CTLA-4 blockade in lung cancer. Data came from immunoSEQ multiplex PCR; TCRdb stores just in-frame clones and leaves some out. The sample holds roughly 93,000 clones, approximately 85% seen once. Sequences were derived from peripheral blood, sampled from a patient treated with radiotherapy plus ipilimumab. These receptors were taken from a human donor with non-small cell lung cancer who had a partial response to radiotherapy plus ipilimumab.

V is TRBV5-1 and J is TRBJ1-1; D remains unclear. Trimming pared 4 bases from V and 0 bases from J, leaving 10 bases between. Germline V gene data show CDR1 as SGHRS and CDR2 as YFSETQ. The CDR3 spans 14 residues. The DNA for the CDR3 is TGCGCCAGCAGCCGAGGAGAGATGAACACTGAAGCTTTCTTT. It specifies CASSRGEMNTEAFF.

The J gene is TRBJ2-7, the V gene TRBV27, with a possible D match to TRBD1 (5 bases). Germline V gives CDR1 MNHEY, CDR2 SMNVEV (reference sequence). The CDR3 has 14 residues. The V and J ends lost 3 bases and 3 bases respectively, with 12 bases between them. The CDR3 sequence is CASSLLGANYEQYF. CDR3 sequence (DNA): TGTGCCAGCAGTTTGTTAGGGGCCAACTACGAGCAGTACTTC.

This clone was observed a single time. V gene TRBV5-8 combines with J gene TRBJ1-5, with D unclear. The CDR3 runs 11 residues. The germline gives CDR1 SGHTS, CDR2 YDEGEE. Deletions cut 2 bases from V and 7 bases from J, with 4 bases between. DNA for the CDR3: TGTGCCAGCAGCTTCAGACAGCCCCAGCATTTT. As protein: CASSFRQPQHF.

The genes are TRBV5-5 and TRBJ2-7, with a possible D match to TRBD1 (6 bases). The germline V gene encodes CDR1 SGHKS and CDR2 YYEKEE (reference sequence). The CDR3 sequence is 13 residues long. V shed 1 base and J shed 5 bases, with 10 bases lying between them. The CDR3 here is CASSLRAGDEQYF. Written as DNA, the CDR3 is TGTGCCAGCAGCTTGCGGGCAGGGGACGAGCAGTACTTC.

V is TRBV10-2 and J is TRBJ2-2; 7 bases agree with TRBD2. The CDR3 loop spans 16 amino acids. Trimming took 7 bases from V and 3 from J; bases not matched to a gene: 11. The germline V gene encodes CDR1 WSHSY and CDR2 SAAADI. The CDR3 spells CASTPWPREDTGELFF. In DNA, the CDR3 is TGCGCCAGCACCCCCTGGCCCCGGGAGGACACCGGGGAGCTGTTTTTT.

The chain is built from TRBV9 and TRBJ2-1; 10 bases line up with TRBD2. Trimming took 3 bases from V and 8 from J; bases not matched to a gene: 8. The germline V gene has CDR1 SGDLS and CDR2 YYNGEE. The CDR3 loop spans 15 amino acids. In DNA form, the CDR3 reads TGTGCCAGCAGCGGTCTAGCGGGAGTCTTGGATGAGCAGTTCTTC. Its protein product is CASSGLAGVLDEQFF.

V is TRBV6-1 and J is TRBJ2-2, with 11 bases that match TRBD2. This CDR3 contains 15 residues. The junction had 8 bases not matched to a gene; V was cut back by 7 bases and J by 7 bases. Germline assignment: CDR1 MNHNS and CDR2 SASEGT. CDR3 sequence: CASIRLAGGVGELFF. The DNA of the CDR3 is TGTGCCAGCATCCGTTTAGCGGGAGGGGTCGGGGAGCTGTTTTTT.

CDR3: CASSVTGGNTIYF. The CDR3 region has the DNA TGCGCCAGCAGCGTCACAGGGGGAAACACCATATATTTT. The V call is TRBV5-1, the J call TRBJ1-3, with a tentative D call TRBD1 (6 bases). V was pared by 4 bases and J by 4 bases, with 9 bases between. Germline CDR1 SGHRS, CDR2 YFSETQ. The length of the CDR3 is 13 residues. The entire variable domain, with the rest obtained from reference TRBV5-1 and TRBJ1-3, is as follows: KAGVTQTPRYLIKTRGQQVTLSCSPISGHRSVSWYQQTPGQGLQFLFEYFSETQRNKGNFPGRFSGRQFSNSRSEMNVSTLELGDSALYLCASSVTGGNTIYFGEGSWLTVV.

The CDR3 is CASTQAGATHQPQHF. CDR3 DNA: TGTGCCAGCACCCAAGCGGGAGCTACTCATCAGCCCCAGCATTTT. The chain recombines TRBV28 with TRBJ1-5; D gene uncertain. The CDR3 is 15 residues long. Germline loops: CDR1 MDHEN, CDR2 SYDVKM. V lost 7 bases to trimming and J lost 5 bases, with 18 bases between them.

This clone was seen a single time. The rearrangement uses TRBV6-1 and TRBJ1-2, with 7 bases that match TRBD1. Looked up from germline, CDR1 is MNHNS and CDR2 is SASEGT. The junction had 5 bases not matched to a gene; V was cut back by 2 bases and J by 5 bases. The CDR3 length is 14 residues. The CDR3 protein is CASSEYRGEYGYTF. For the CDR3, the DNA is TGTGCCAGCAGTGAATACAGGGGTGAATATGGCTACACCTTC.

The chain is built from TRBV6-6 and TRBJ2-7, with TRBD1 matching 7 bases. Per germline, CDR1 MNHNY and CDR2 SVGAGI (reference sequence). V lost 1 base to trimming and J lost 3 bases; unmatched junction nucleotides: 3. CDR3 length: 14 residues. The DNA of the CDR3 is TGTGCCAGCAGTTACTTAGACAGGGACTACGAGCAGTACTTC. This encodes CASSYLDRDYEQYF.

The CDR3 spells CASSPRDRSYEQYF. The CDR3 DNA reads as TGTGCCAGCAGCCCCCGGGACAGGTCCTACGAGCAGTACTTC. The chain has TRBV7-9 and TRBJ2-7; 8 bases align to TRBD1. The germline CDR1 and CDR2 sequences are SEHNR and FQNEAQ (reference sequence). The CDR3 extends over 14 amino acids. J was trimmed by 1 base and V by 5 bases; bases with no gene match: 4.

Worth noting for this clone: Other DNA sequences in this sample translate to the same CDR3. The gene calls are TRBV5-1 and TRBJ2-1; tentative D call: TRBD1 (6 bases). This CDR3 is 15 amino acids long. The V gene lost 0 bases and the J gene lost 0 bases, with 7 bases spanning the gap. Germline values: CDR1 SGHRS, CDR2 YFSETQ. The CDR3 reads CASSLGGLSYNEQFF. The CDR3 bases are TGCGCCAGCAGCTTGGGGGGGCTCTCCTACAATGAGCAGTTCTTC.

This clone was counted a single time. The genes are TRBV19 and TRBJ1-2, with D maybe TRBD1 (6 bases). CDR1 is LNHDA and CDR2 is SQIVND in the germline V gene (reference sequence). The CDR3 totals 14 residues. Trimming pared 4 bases from V and 2 bases from J, leaving 11 bases between. CDR3 protein: CASSNRVKNYGYTF. CDR3 DNA sequence: TGTGCCAGTAGTAACAGGGTGAAGAACTATGGCTACACCTTC.

The genes are TRBV19 and TRBJ2-2, with 9 bases identical to TRBD1. Germline values: CDR1 LNHDA, CDR2 SQIVND (reference sequence). This CDR3 has 18 amino acids. V shed 9 bases, J shed 3 bases, and the junction held 17 bases outside the gene matches. CDR3 bases: TGTGCCAGCCTTTCCTCACGAGGACAGGGGTCGGACACCGGGGAGCTGTTTTTT. Translating gives CASLSSRGQGSDTGELFF.

V usage is TRBV6-1 and J usage is TRBJ2-1; 7 bases map to TRBD2. Germline values: CDR1 MNHNS, CDR2 SASEGT. V trimming: 3 bases; J trimming: 11 bases; junction bases outside the gene matches: 10. This CDR3 contains 14 residues. This chain's CDR3 is CASSDSGTIYQQFF. DNA of the CDR3: TGTGCCAGCAGTGATTCGGGGACTATCTATCAGCAGTTCTTC.

The CDR3 sequence is CASSPSGRSYNEQFF. The DNA of the CDR3 is TGTGCCAGCAGCCCGAGCGGGAGGTCCTACAATGAGCAGTTCTTC. V and J are TRBV7-3 and TRBJ2-1; 9 bases fit TRBD2. The germline V gene has CDR1 SGHTA and CDR2 FQGTGA. The CDR3 runs to 15 residues. V lost 5 bases to trimming and J lost 1 base; unmatched junction nucleotides: 3.

The chain carries TRBV11-3 and TRBJ2-1, with 13 nucleotides matching TRBD2. Looked up from germline, CDR1 is SGHNT and CDR2 is YENEEA. V shed 4 bases, J shed 5 bases, and the junction held 5 bases outside the gene matches. This CDR3 contains 16 residues. DNA of the CDR3: TGTGCCAGCAGCTCCGGGACTAGCGGGATAAACAATGAGCAGTTCTTC. It yields the protein CASSSGTSGINNEQFF. The full variable domain, completed using reference TRBV11-3 and TRBJ2-1, is EAGVVQSPRYKIIEKKQPVAFWCNPISGHNTLYWYLQNLGQGPELLIRYENEEAVDDSQLPKDRFSAERLKGVDSTLKIQPAELGDSAVYLCASSSGTSGINNEQFFGPGTRLTVL.

The CDR3 DNA reads TGTGCCAGCAGCTTAGCGGGGCTGGCAGGGGAGCTGTTTTTT. Protein sequence: CASSLAGLAGELFF. The J gene is TRBJ2-2, the V gene TRBV7-9; a weak D match, TRBD1 (5 bases). The CDR3 loop spans 14 amino acids. Deletions cut 0 bases from V and 8 bases from J, with 10 bases between. Germline-derived CDR1 and CDR2 are SEHNR and FQNEAQ (reference sequence).

The V call is TRBV9, the J call TRBJ1-1; D gene ambiguous. The CDR3 sequence is 15 residues long. CDR1 and CDR2 from the germline V gene are SGDLS and YYNGEE. The V end lost 3 bases, the J end lost 0 bases, and 12 bases lay between the germline ends. CDR3 in amino acids: CASSGRTAMNTEAFF. As DNA, the CDR3 is TGTGCCAGCAGCGGCCGGACTGCCATGAACACTGAAGCTTTCTTT.

V usage is TRBV29-1 and J usage is TRBJ2-7, with TRBD1 matching 7 bases. The germline CDR1 and CDR2 sequences are SQVTM and ANQGSEA. V lost 4 bases and J lost 5; bases outside the gene matches: 2. The CDR3 contains 11 residues. The CDR3: CSVGTGNEQYF. The CDR3, as DNA: TGCAGCGTTGGGACAGGAAACGAGCAGTACTTC.

The chain uses TRBV7-2 and TRBJ2-1, with no clear D. This CDR3 is built from 16 residues. Per the germline V gene, CDR1 is SGHTA and CDR2 is FQGNSA. V lost 8 bases and J lost 8, with 25 bases in between. The DNA for the CDR3 is TGTGCCAGCCAACGAGCTGGGCAGTCAACGGTGGATGAGCAGTTCTTC. This encodes CASQRAGQSTVDEQFF.

The chain combines TRBV7-3 with TRBJ2-3, with a possible D match to TRBD2 (5 bases). Between the trimmed V and J ends, which lost 5 bases and 12 bases, there was a span of 15 bases. In germline, CDR1 is SGHTA, CDR2 FQGTGA. This CDR3 region has 12 residues. The CDR3 region is CASSPARGVQYF. The DNA for the CDR3 is TGTGCCAGCAGCCCAGCCCGGGGAGTACAGTATTTT.

The chain has TRBV11-2 and TRBJ1-1, with D hard to call. CDR1 and CDR2 (germline): SGHAT, FQNNGV. The CDR3 has 12 amino acids. Trimming removed 2 bases at V and 5 bases at J, with 6 bases between. For the CDR3, the DNA is TGTGCCAGCAGCTTACGGGGAACTGAAGCTTTCTTT. Protein: CASSLRGTEAFF.

The J gene is TRBJ2-5, the V gene TRBV28, with D possibly TRBD1 on 6 matching bases. The assigned J gene may be wrong: the sequence end matches TRBJ2-7 better. The CDR3 consists of 17 residues. Looked up from germline, CDR1 is MDHEN and CDR2 is SYDVKM. In DNA, the CDR3 is TGTGCCAGCAGTGGGAGCCTGGGCAGGGGCCTACCCTACGAGCAGTACTTC. Its protein is CASSGSLGRGLPYEQYF.

The gene calls are TRBV4-2 and TRBJ2-5; TRBD2 aligns across 11 bases. The CDR3 extends over 17 amino acids. The germline CDR1 and CDR2 sequences are LGHNA and YNFKEQ. V lost 0 bases and J lost 6; bases outside the gene matches: 9. CDR3 loop: CASSQDELAGVVKTQYF. The CDR3, as DNA: TGTGCCAGCAGCCAAGATGAACTAGCGGGAGTCGTGAAGACCCAGTACTTC.

In this sample, this clone turned up once. This sequence joins TRBV7-3 and TRBJ2-1; 10 positions match TRBD1. Germline values: CDR1 SGHTA, CDR2 FQGTGA. The CDR3 has 14 residues. J was trimmed by 8 bases and V by 6 bases; bases with no gene match: 7. CDR3 in DNA: TGTGCCAGCAGTCCTTGGGACAGGGGCGATGAGCAGTTCTTC. Protein sequence: CASSPWDRGDEQFF.

This rearrangement joins TRBV30 to TRBJ2-1; the D gene is possibly TRBD2 (5 bases). V lost 0 bases and J lost 4, with 10 bases in between. The CDR3 is 14 residues long. Germline CDR1 is GTSNPN and CDR2 is SVGIG (reference sequence). The CDR3 coding sequence is TGTGCCTGGAGTGTACTCGGGAAATACAATGAGCAGTTCTTC. Residues: CAWSVLGKYNEQFF.

Written as DNA, the CDR3 is TGTGCCAGCAGCTTGGTAGACGAGCAGTACTTC. Translating gives CASSLVDEQYF. The chain carries TRBV7-2 and TRBJ2-7; D uncertain. The CDR3 length is 11 residues. V dropped 3 bases and J dropped 5 bases, with 5 bases sitting between them. Germline loops: CDR1 SGHTA, CDR2 FQGNSA. Combining the CDR3 with reference TRBV7-2 and TRBJ2-7 gives the whole variable domain GAGVSQSPSNKVTEKGKDVELRCDPISGHTALYWYRQSLGQGLEFLIYFQGNSAPDKSGLPSDRFSAERTGGSVSTLTIQRTQQEDSAVYLCASSLVDEQYFGPGTRLTVT.